A selection of T cell receptor beta chains follows, all from one sample in a study of lymphopenia after photon versus proton radiotherapy. Some clones are missing from TCRdb's copy, which holds only in-frame ones; the method was immunoSEQ multiplex PCR. Of more than 45,000 clones in the sample, about four fifths are singletons; the top ten hold roughly 2.1%. Sample: peripheral blood, taken from a patient treated with proton-based radiotherapy. The receptors stem from a man aged 55 to 70 with pancreatic cancer. CDR3s include the opening cysteine and the closing phenylalanine or tryptophan. The D gene is left open where the match is weak. A row's size may be missing; if present it is once, few, many or a size class.

V: TRBV4-1
D: TRBD1
length: 16
size: NA
J: TRBJ2-4
DNA: TGCGCCAGCAGCCAACCGGGACAGGGTATTAAAAACATTCAGTACTTC
CDR3: CASSQPGQGIKNIQYF

V: TRBV9
D: TRBD2
length: 16
size: NA
J: TRBJ2-2
DNA: TGTGCCAGCAGCCCCACTAGCGGGAGAGAAACCGGGGAGCTGTTTTTT
CDR3: CASSPTSGRETGELFF

V: TRBV7-9
D: NA
length: 13
size: NA
J: TRBJ2-7
DNA: TGTGCCAGCAGTCCTACCTCAGGCGGCGAGCAGTACTTC
CDR3: CASSPTSGGEQYF

V: TRBV5-1
D: TRBD2
length: 17
size: NA
J: TRBJ2-5
DNA: TGCGCCAGCAGCTTGGTAGCGGGAGCGCGCCCGGGGGAGACCCAGTACTTC
CDR3: CASSLVAGARPGETQYF

V: TRBV7-2
D: NA
length: 13
size: NA
J: TRBJ2-1
DNA: TGTGCCAGCAGCCCGTACTCCTACAATGAGCAGTTCTTC
CDR3: CASSPYSYNEQFF

V: TRBV28
D: TRBD1
length: 17
size: NA
J: TRBJ2-7
DNA: TGTGCCACCCTAGACCACAGGGGAAATAGGACAACCTACGAGCAGTACTTC
CDR3: CATLDHRGNRTTYEQYF

V: TRBV29-1
D: NA
length: 13
size: NA
J: TRBJ2-5
DNA: TGCAGCGTTGATGAGAACCTGGGAGAGACCCAGTACTTC
CDR3: CSVDENLGETQYF

V: TRBV7-2
D: NA
length: 13
size: NA
J: TRBJ1-2
DNA: TGTGCCAGCAGCTTAGATCGGGACTATGGCTACACCTTC
CDR3: CASSLDRDYGYTF

V: TRBV9
D: TRBD2
length: 15
size: NA
J: TRBJ2-7
DNA: TGTGCCAGCAGCGTAGGCGGAGCGGGAGAATACGAGCAGTACTTC
CDR3: CASSVGGAGEYEQYF

V: TRBV23-1
D: TRBD1
length: 14
size: NA
J: TRBJ2-7
DNA: TGCGTCAGCAGTCCGGACAGGGGGGCGACAGAGCAGTACTTC
CDR3: CVSSPDRGATEQYF

V: TRBV19
D: NA
length: 15
size: NA
J: TRBJ2-5
DNA: TGTGCCAGTAGCAGAGGGAGGGGGCGAAGGGAGACCCAGTACTTC
CDR3: CASSRGRGRRETQYF

V: TRBV27
D: NA
length: 16
size: NA
J: TRBJ2-1
DNA: TGTGCCAGCAGTTTGCAGGGGGCTAGCGGATACAATGAGCAGTTCTTC
CDR3: CASSLQGASGYNEQFF

V: TRBV6-1
D: TRBD1
length: 17
size: NA
J: TRBJ1-5
DNA: TGTGCCAGCAGTGAGGCCCCGGGACAGAGACGCAATCAGCCCCAGCATTTT
CDR3: CASSEAPGQRRNQPQHF

V: TRBV18
D: TRBD1
length: 17
size: once
J: TRBJ2-3
DNA: TGTGCCAGCTCACAGGGGGCCCCGTCCCCTAGCACAGATACGCAGTATTTT
CDR3: CASSQGAPSPSTDTQYF

V: TRBV7-2
D: NA
length: 15
size: NA
J: TRBJ1-3
DNA: TGTGCCAGCAGCTTAGCCCGGGGTTGGGGAAACACCATATATTTT
CDR3: CASSLARGWGNTIYF

V: TRBV4-1
D: TRBD1
length: 15
size: medium-sized
J: TRBJ1-5
DNA: TGCGCCAGCAGCCTGACAGGGGATAGCAATCAGCCCCAGCATTTT
CDR3: CASSLTGDSNQPQHF

V: TRBV28
D: TRBD1
length: 20
size: NA
J: TRBJ1-2
DNA: TGTGCCAGCAGTTTATTTTACACGGACAGGGGGCCTCGGGCTAACTATGGCTACACCTTC
CDR3: CASSLFYTDRGPRANYGYTF

V: TRBV11-1
D: NA
length: 15
size: few
J: TRBJ1-4
DNA: TGTGCCAGCAGCTTTCATCAGAGTCCCAATGAAAAACTGTTTTTT
CDR3: CASSFHQSPNEKLFF

V: TRBV30
D: NA
length: 13
size: NA
J: TRBJ1-5
DNA: TGTGCCTGGAGTGTGGGGCGCCGGGGCCCCCAGCATTTT
CDR3: CAWSVGRRGPQHF

V: TRBV30
D: TRBD2
length: 15
size: NA
J: TRBJ2-7
DNA: TGTGCCTGGAGTGTAGGCGGGGGAAGCTCCTACGAGCAGTACTTC
CDR3: CAWSVGGGSSYEQYF

V: TRBV28
D: NA
length: 13
size: NA
J: TRBJ1-5
DNA: TGTGCCAGCAGTGGGGACGGGAGGCAGCCCCAGCATTTT
CDR3: CASSGDGRQPQHF

V: TRBV2
D: TRBD2
length: 17
size: NA
J: TRBJ2-1
DNA: TGTGCCAGCAGTGAAATCCCGCTAGCGGGCATCTACAATGAGCAGTTCTTC
CDR3: CASSEIPLAGIYNEQFF

V: TRBV27
D: NA
length: 14
size: NA
J: TRBJ2-3
DNA: TGTGCCAGCAGAGGCCCGGGACGAAGTGATACGCAGTATTTT
CDR3: CASRGPGRSDTQYF

V: TRBV2
D: NA
length: 12
size: NA
J: TRBJ2-3
DNA: TGTGCCAGCAGGACGACAGTAGATACGCAGTATTTT
CDR3: CASRTTVDTQYF

V: TRBV7-2
D: TRBD1
length: 14
size: NA
J: TRBJ1-1
DNA: TGTGCCAGCAGCTCTCAGGGGGGGCTATCTGAAGCTTTCTTT
CDR3: CASSSQGGLSEAFF

V: TRBV5-1
D: NA
length: 14
size: NA
J: TRBJ2-6
DNA: TGCGCCAGCAGCTCAGACACGGCAGCCAACGTCCTGACTTTC
CDR3: CASSSDTAANVLTF